What follows describes a single T cell receptor (beta chain). This sample stems from a study of shared clonotypes between healthy human individuals. Repertoires were generated with immunoSEQ multiplex PCR, while TCRdb's copy carries only in-frame clones and drops some. The sample consists of approximately 2.5 million clones, over 85% of them appearing once. The CDR3 covers 14 residues. Germline V gene data show CDR1 as SGHTA and CDR2 as FQGTGA. V was cut by 8 bases and J by 3 bases, with 16 bases left in between. The rearrangement joins TRBV7-3 to TRBJ1-1, with D perhaps matching TRBD1 (5 bases). Sequenced: naive CD4+ T cells from PBMCs. As to subset: CD45RA+ positively selected. This sequence was found in a man younger than 30 in good health. Some clones in this sample may be carry-over from other donors' samples. As DNA, the CDR3 is TGTGCCAGCTCTCTATATGGGGGGGACACTGAAGCTTTCTTT. Amino acids: CASSLYGGDTEAFF.